Detailed here is one T cell receptor (beta chain). Its antigen is still unknown. This sample stems from a study of PD-1 blockade in classical Hodgkin lymphoma. Sequenced by immunoSEQ multiplex PCR; TCRdb stores in-frame clones only, minus some. Among roughly 34,000 clones, about 80% were seen once, and the ten largest hold roughly 15%. Each of the patients experienced relapse following autologous stem cell transplantation, and their brentuximab vedotin exposure differed. Study-wide results and limits: Complete responders entered with baseline diversity on par with newly diagnosed patients, the results showed.

The source of this sequence is a human donor with classical Hodgkin lymphoma. The sample in question was peripheral blood mononuclear cells (PBMCs), obtained before the second cycle of nivolumab.

This CDR3 reads CASSSPGQTYEQYF. CDR3 DNA sequence: TGTGCCAGCAGCTCCCCGGGACAGACCTACGAGCAGTACTTC. The rearrangement links TRBV13 to TRBJ2-7, with TRBD1 matching 7 bases. Germline V gene lookup returns CDR1 PRHDT and CDR2 FYEKMQ (reference sequence). The CDR3 has 14 residues. J gave up 2 bases and V 4 bases, and 5 bases lay outside the gene matches.